This TCR beta chain came from a study of blood T cell repertoires in COVID-19. Background on the study: Acute-phase and convalescent COVID-19 samples originated in the United States, Italy and Spain.

As originally analysed: Scientists estimated how many nucleated cells there were by amplifying reference gene primers. Assay used: immunoSEQ multiplex PCR; TCRdb lists only in-frame clones, some missing. The V and J calls and the clone size are those of that table, but D and trimming were determined from the DNA. The sample lists about 250,000 clones, 70% to 90% occurring once. The CDR3 runs 17 residues. V lost 1 base and J lost 3, with 13 bases in between. Germline V gene data show CDR1 as SGHTA and CDR2 as FQGNSA. This clone turned up a few times. The V gene is TRBV7-2, the J gene TRBJ1-6; D gene ambiguous. The TCR comes from an elderly man with acute or convalescent COVID-19. The sequencing sample was made of peripheral blood. CDR3 protein: CASSLGLAALYNSPLHF. DNA for the CDR3: TGTGCCAGCAGCTTAGGTCTCGCGGCCCTCTATAATTCACCCCTCCACTTT.